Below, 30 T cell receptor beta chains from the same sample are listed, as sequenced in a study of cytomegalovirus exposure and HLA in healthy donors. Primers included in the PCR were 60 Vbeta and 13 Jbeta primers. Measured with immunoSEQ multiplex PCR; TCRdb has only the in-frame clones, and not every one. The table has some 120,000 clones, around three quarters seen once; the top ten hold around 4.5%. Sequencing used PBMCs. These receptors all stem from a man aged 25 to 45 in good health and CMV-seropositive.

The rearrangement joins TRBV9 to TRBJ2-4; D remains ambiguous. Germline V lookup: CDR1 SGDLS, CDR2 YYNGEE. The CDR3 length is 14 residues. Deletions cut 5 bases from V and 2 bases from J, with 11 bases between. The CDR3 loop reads CASSGSASKNIQYF. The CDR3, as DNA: TGTGCCAGCAGTGGCAGCGCATCCAAAAACATTCAGTACTTC.

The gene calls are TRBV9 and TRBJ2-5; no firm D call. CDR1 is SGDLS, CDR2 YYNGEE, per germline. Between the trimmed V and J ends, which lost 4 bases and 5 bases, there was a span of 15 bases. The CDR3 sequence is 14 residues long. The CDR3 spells CASSPHPGSETQYF. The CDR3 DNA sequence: TGTGCCAGCAGCCCCCACCCAGGATCCGAGACCCAGTACTTC.

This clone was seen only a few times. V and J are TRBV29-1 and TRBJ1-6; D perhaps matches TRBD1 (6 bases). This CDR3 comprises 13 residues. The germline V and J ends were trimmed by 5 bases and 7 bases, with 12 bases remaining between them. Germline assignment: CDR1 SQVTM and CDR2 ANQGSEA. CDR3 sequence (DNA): TGCAGCGTTCAACAGGGAATCAATTCACCCCTCCACTTT. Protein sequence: CSVQQGINSPLHF.

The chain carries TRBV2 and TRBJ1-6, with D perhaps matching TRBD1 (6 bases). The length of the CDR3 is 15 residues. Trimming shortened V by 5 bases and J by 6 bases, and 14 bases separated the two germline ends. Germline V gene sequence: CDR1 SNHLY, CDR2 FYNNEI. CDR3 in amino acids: CASSLLQGGNSPLHF. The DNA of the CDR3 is TGTGCCAGCAGTCTACTACAGGGCGGTAATTCACCCCTCCACTTT.

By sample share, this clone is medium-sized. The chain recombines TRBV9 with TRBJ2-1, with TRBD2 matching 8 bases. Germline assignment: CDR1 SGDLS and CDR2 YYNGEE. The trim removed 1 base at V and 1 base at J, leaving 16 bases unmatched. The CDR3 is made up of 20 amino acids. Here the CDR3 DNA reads TGTGCCAGCAGCGTAAGGGGGGGTTGGGGAAGCGGGGGTTCCTACAATGAGCAGTTCTTC. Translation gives CASSVRGGWGSGGSYNEQFF.

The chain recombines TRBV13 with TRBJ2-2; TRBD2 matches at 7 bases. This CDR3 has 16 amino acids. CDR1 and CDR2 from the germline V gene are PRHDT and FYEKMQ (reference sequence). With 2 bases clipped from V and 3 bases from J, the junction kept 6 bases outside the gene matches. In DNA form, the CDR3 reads TGTGCCAGCAGCTTATTCTTCGCGGGAGACACCGGGGAGCTGTTTTTT. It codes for CASSLFFAGDTGELFF.

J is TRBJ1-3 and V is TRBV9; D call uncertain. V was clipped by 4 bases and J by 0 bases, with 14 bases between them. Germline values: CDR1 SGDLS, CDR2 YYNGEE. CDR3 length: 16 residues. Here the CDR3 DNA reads TGTGCCAGCAGCTCGAGTCGGGGTGGCTCTGGAAACACCATATATTTT. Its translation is CASSSSRGGSGNTIYF.

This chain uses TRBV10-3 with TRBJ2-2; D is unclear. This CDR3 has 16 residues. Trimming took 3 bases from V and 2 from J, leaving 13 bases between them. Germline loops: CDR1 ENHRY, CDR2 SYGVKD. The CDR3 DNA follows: TGTGCCATCAGTGACGCGCAGCGAATAAACACCGGGGAGCTGTTTTTT. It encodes CAISDAQRINTGELFF.

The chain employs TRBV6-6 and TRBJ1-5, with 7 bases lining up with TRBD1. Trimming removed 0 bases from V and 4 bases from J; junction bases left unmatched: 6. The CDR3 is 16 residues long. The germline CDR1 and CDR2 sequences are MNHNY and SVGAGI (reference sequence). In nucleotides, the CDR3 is TGTGCCAGCAGTTACTCGGGCCTACAGGGGAATCAGCCCCAGCATTTT. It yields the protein CASSYSGLQGNQPQHF.

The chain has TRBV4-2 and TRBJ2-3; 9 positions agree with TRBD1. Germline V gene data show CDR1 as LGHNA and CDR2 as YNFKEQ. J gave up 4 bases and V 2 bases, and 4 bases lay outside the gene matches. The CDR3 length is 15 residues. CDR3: CASSQRTGGSDTQYF. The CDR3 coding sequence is TGTGCCAGCAGCCAAAGAACAGGGGGCTCAGATACGCAGTATTTT.

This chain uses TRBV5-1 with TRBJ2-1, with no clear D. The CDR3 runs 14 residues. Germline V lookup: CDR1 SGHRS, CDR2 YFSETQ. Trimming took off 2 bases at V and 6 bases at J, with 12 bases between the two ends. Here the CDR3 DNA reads TGCGCCAGCAGCTTATTCCTCTTCCCCAATGAGCAGTTCTTC. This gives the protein CASSLFLFPNEQFF.

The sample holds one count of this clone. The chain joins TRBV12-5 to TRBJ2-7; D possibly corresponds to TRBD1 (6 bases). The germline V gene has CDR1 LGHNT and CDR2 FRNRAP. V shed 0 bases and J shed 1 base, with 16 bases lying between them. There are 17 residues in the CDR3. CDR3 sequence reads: CASGLVRGRGESYEQYF. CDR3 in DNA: TGTGCTAGTGGTTTGGTTCGGGGCAGGGGCGAATCCTACGAGCAGTACTTC.

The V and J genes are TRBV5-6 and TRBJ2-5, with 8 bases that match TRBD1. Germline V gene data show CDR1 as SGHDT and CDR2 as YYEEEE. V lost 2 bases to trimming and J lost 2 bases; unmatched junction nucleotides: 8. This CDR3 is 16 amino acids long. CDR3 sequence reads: CASSFSGGVVQETQYF. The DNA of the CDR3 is TGTGCCAGCAGCTTCTCAGGGGGCGTTGTGCAAGAGACCCAGTACTTC. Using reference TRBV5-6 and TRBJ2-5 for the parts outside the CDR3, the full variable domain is DAGVTQSPTHLIKTRGQQVTLRCSPKSGHDTVSWYQQALGQGPQFIFQYYEEEERQRGNFPDRFSGHQFPNYSSELNVNALLLGDSALYLCASSFSGGVVQETQYFGPGTRLLVL.

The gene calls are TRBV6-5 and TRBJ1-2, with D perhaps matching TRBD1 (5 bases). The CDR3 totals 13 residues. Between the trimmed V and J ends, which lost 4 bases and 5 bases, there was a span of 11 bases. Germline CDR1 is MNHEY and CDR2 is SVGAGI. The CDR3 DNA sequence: TGTGCCAGCAGTTCGTCGGGGGGATATGGCTACACCTTC. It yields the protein CASSSSGGYGYTF.

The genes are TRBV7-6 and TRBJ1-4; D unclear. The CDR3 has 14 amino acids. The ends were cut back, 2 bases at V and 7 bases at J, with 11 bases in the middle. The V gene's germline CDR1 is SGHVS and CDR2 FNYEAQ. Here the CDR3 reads CASSLNSFGEKLFF. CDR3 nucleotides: TGTGCCAGCAGCTTAAATAGTTTTGGTGAAAAACTGTTTTTT.

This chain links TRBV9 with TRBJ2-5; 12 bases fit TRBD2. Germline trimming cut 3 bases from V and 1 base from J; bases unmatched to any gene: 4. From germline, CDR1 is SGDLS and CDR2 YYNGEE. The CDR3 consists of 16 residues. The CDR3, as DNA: TGTGCCAGCAGCGACCTAGCGGGAGGGACCCAAGAGACCCAGTACTTC. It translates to CASSDLAGGTQETQYF.

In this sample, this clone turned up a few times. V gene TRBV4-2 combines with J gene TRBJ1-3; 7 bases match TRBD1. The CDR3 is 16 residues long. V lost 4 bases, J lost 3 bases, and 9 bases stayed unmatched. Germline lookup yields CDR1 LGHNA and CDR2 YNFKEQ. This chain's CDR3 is CASSPNQGVYGNTIYF. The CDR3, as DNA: TGTGCCAGCAGCCCAAACCAGGGGGTATATGGAAACACCATATATTTT.

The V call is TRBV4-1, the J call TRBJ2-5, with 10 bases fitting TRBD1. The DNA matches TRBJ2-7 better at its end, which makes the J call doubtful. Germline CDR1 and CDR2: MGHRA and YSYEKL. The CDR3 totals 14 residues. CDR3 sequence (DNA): TGCGCCAGCAGCCAGGACAGGGGGTCCTACGAGCAGTACTTC. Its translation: CASSQDRGSYEQYF.

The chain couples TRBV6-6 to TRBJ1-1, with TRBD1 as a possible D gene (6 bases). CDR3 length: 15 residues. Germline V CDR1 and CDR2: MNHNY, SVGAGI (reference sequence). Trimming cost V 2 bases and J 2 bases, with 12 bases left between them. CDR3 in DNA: TGTGCCAGCAGTTACCGCGGGGGGCAAAACACTGAAGCTTTCTTT. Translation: CASSYRGGQNTEAFF.

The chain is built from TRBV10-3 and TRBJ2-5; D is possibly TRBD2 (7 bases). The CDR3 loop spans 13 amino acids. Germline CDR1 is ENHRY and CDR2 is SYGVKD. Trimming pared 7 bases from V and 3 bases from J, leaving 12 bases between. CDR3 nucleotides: TGTGCCATCACCAGCGGGGACAAAGAGACCCAGTACTTC. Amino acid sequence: CAITSGDKETQYF.

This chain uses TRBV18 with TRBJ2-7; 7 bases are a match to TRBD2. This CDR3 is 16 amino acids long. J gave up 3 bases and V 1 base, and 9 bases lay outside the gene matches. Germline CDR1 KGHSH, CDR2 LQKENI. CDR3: CASSPLTSRLSYEQYF. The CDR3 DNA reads TGTGCCAGCTCACCACTGACTAGCAGGTTGAGCTACGAGCAGTACTTC. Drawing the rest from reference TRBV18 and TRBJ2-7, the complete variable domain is NAGVMQNPRHLVRRRGQEARLRCSPMKGHSHVYWYRQLPEEGLKFMVYLQKENIIDESGMPKERFSAEFPKEGPSILRIQQVVRGDSAAYFCASSPLTSRLSYEQYFGPGTRLTVT.

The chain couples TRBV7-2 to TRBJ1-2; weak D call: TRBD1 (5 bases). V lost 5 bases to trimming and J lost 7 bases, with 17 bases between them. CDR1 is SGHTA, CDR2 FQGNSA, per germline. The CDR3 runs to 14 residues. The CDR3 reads CASSPGHGYAGYTF. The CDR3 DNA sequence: TGTGCCAGCAGCCCCGGACATGGGTATGCTGGCTACACCTTC.

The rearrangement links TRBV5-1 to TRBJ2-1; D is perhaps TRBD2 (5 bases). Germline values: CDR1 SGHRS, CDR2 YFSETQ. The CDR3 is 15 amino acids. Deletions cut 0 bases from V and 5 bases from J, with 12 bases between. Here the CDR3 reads CASSLGFEGNNEQFF. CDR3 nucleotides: TGCGCCAGCAGCTTGGGATTTGAGGGAAACAATGAGCAGTTCTTC.

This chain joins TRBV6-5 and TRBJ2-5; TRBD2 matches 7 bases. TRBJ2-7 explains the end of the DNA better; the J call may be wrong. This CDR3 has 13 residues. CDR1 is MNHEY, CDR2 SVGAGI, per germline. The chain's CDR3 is CASSSGLDHEQYF. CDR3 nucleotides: TGTGCCAGCAGCTCCGGACTAGACCACGAGCAGTACTTC.

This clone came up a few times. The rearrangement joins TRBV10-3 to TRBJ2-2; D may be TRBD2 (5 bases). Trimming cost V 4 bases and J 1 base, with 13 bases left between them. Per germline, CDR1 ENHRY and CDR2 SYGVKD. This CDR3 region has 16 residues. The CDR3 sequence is CAISARGEGNTGELFF. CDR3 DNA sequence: TGTGCCATCAGTGCCCGGGGAGAGGGGAACACCGGGGAGCTGTTTTTT.

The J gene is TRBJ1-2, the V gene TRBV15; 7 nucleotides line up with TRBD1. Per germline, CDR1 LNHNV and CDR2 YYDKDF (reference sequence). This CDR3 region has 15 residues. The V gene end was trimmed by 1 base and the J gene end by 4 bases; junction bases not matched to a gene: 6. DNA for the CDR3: TGTGCCACCAGCAGAGGGGACAGTTCCCCCTATGGCTACACCTTC. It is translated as CATSRGDSSPYGYTF.

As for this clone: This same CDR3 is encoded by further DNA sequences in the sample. CDR3 sequence reads: CASSVGQGNYGYTF. For the CDR3, the DNA is TGTGCCAGCAGCGTCGGCCAGGGAAACTATGGCTACACCTTC. V is TRBV9 and J is TRBJ1-2; D might be TRBD1 (5 bases). Trimming pared 2 bases from V and 2 bases from J, leaving 10 bases between. The germline V gene has CDR1 SGDLS and CDR2 YYNGEE. The CDR3 is 14 residues long.

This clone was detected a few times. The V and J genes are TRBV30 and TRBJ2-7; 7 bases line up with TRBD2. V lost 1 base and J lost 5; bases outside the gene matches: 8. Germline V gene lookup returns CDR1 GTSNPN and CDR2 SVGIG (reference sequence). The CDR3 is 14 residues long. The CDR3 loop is CAWSGGGVGHEQYF. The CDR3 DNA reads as TGTGCCTGGAGTGGTGGGGGGGTAGGCCACGAGCAGTACTTC.

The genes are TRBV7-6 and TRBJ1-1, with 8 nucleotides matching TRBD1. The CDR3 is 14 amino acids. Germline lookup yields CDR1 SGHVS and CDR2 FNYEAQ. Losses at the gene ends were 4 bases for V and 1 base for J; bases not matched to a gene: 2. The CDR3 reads CASSSGQGNTEAFF. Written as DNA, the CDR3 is TGTGCCAGCAGCTCCGGACAGGGGAACACTGAAGCTTTCTTT.

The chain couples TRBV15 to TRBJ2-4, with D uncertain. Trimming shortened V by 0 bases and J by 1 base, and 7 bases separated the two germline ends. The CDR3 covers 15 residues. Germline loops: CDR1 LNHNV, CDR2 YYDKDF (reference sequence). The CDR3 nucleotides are TGTGCCACCAGCAGAGATCAAGCGGCCAAAAACATTCAGTACTTC. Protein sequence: CATSRDQAAKNIQYF.